This T cell receptor beta chain was observed in a study of blood T cell repertoires in COVID-19. Study at large: COVID-19 samples from acute and convalescent phases originated in the United States, Italy and Spain. PBMCs, B-cell-depleted T cells, or T cells provided the cDNA or gDNA that made up the material.

The CDR3 length is 15 residues. CDR1 MNHNS and CDR2 SASEGT come from the germline V gene. Between the trimmed V and J ends, which lost 0 bases and 5 bases, there was a span of 11 bases. Profiling relied on immunoSEQ multiplex PCR, and the TCRdb table lists in-frame clones only, not all of them. The table has around 140,000 clones, 75% to 80% seen once. This sequence was found in a woman aged 45-60 years with active or convalescent COVID-19. The sequencing input was peripheral blood. The chain couples TRBV6-1 to TRBJ1-5; tentative D call: TRBD1 (6 bases). CDR3 protein: CASSEAGAGDQPQHF. The CDR3 region has the DNA TGTGCCAGCAGTGAAGCGGGGGCAGGGGATCAGCCCCAGCATTTT.